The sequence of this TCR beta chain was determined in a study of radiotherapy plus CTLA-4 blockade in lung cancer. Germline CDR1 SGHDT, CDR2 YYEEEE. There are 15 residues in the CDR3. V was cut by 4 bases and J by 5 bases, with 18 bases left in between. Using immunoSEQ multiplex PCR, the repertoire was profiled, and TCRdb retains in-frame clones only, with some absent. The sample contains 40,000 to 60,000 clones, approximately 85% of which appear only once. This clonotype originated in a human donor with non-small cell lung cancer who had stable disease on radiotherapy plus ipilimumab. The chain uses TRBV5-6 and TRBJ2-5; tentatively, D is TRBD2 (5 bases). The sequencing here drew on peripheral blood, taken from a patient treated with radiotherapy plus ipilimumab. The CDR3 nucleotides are TGTGCCAGCAGCACCCGGGCCAAGCGGTGGGAGACCCAGTACTTC. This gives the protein CASSTRAKRWETQYF.